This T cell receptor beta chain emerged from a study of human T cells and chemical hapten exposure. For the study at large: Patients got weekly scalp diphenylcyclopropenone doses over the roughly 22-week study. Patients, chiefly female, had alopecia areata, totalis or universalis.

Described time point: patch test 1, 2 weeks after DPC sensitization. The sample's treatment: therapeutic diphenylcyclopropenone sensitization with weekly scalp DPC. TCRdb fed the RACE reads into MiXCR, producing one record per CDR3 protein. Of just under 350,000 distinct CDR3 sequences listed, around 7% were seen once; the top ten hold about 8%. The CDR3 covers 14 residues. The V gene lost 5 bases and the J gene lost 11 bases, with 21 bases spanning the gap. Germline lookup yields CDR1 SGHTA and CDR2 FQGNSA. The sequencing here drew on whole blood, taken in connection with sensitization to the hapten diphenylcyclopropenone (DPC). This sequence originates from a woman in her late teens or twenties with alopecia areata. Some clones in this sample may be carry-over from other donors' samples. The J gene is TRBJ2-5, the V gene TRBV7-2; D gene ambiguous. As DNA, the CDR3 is TGTGCCAGCAGCCCTTCGGCCTCCCAACCAAGGCAGTACTTC. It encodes CASSPSASQPRQYF.